The 8 T cell receptor beta chains presented below share a single source sample, sequenced in a study of T cell responses to AZD1222 COVID-19 vaccine. Repertoires were generated with immunoSEQ multiplex PCR, while TCRdb's copy carries only in-frame clones and drops some. The repertoire includes about 54,000 clones, approximately 88% of them detected once, and less than 2% sits in the top ten. Sample: peripheral blood, taken on day 0 of AZD1222 vaccination. These receptors originate from an adult in good health.

The chain links TRBV10-2 to TRBJ1-2; 10 positions agree with TRBD1. This CDR3 has 14 amino acids. J lost 6 bases, V lost 4 bases, and 5 bases had no gene match. Germline V gene lookup returns CDR1 WSHSY and CDR2 SAAADI. CDR3 in DNA: TGCGCCAGCAGTGTCCTGGACAGGGGGGATGGCTACACCTTC. Its protein product is CASSVLDRGDGYTF.

This clone was observed a few times. The genes are TRBV7-3 and TRBJ1-6; a possible D gene is TRBD1 (6 bases). Trimming removed 2 bases from V and 4 bases from J, with 6 bases in between. This CDR3 is 14 amino acids long. The germline CDR1 and CDR2 sequences are SGHTA and FQGTGA. CDR3 nucleotide sequence: TGTGCCAGCAGCTTACAGGGGTATAATTCACCCCTCCACTTT. Protein sequence: CASSLQGYNSPLHF.

V and J are TRBV13 and TRBJ1-1, with D possibly matching TRBD1 (6 bases). V lost 5 bases and J lost 6, with 13 bases in between. Germline values: CDR1 PRHDT, CDR2 FYEKMQ (reference sequence). This CDR3 spans 13 amino acids. The chain's CDR3 is CASSVAGAAEAFF. The CDR3 nucleotides are TGTGCCAGCAGCGTTGCGGGGGCCGCTGAAGCTTTCTTT. Based on the CDR3 plus reference TRBV13 and TRBJ1-1, the full variable domain is AAGVIQSPRHLIKEKRETATLKCYPIPRHDTVYWYQQGPGQDPQFLISFYEKMQSDKGSIPDRFSAQQFSDYHSELNMSSLELGDSALYFCASSVAGAAEAFFGQGTRLTVV.

V gene TRBV9 combines with J gene TRBJ1-5; D might be TRBD1 (5 bases). The germline V gene encodes CDR1 SGDLS and CDR2 YYNGEE. V dropped 2 bases and J dropped 3 bases, with 9 bases sitting between them. The CDR3 is 14 residues long. This CDR3 is CASSVGRANQPQHF. In DNA, the CDR3 is TGTGCCAGCAGCGTCGGCAGGGCCAATCAGCCCCAGCATTTT.

This chain uses TRBV6-5 with TRBJ2-7, with 7 bases aligning to TRBD2. The CDR3 contains 13 residues. CDR1 is MNHEY and CDR2 is SVGAGI in the germline V gene. Trimming cost V 2 bases and J 3 bases; bases outside gene matches: 1. The CDR3 bases are TGTGCCAGCAGTTACGGGGGGGTCTACGAGCAGTACTTC. It is translated as CASSYGGVYEQYF.

The chain recombines TRBV11-2 with TRBJ2-6; 10 bases match TRBD1. Germline-derived CDR1 and CDR2 are SGHAT and FQNNGV. The CDR3 has 18 residues. The ends lost 1 base at V and 2 bases at J; junction bases unmatched: 5. The CDR3 here is CASSLVRDRGPGANVLTF. CDR3 nucleotide sequence: TGTGCCAGCAGCTTAGTGAGGGACAGGGGCCCTGGGGCCAACGTCCTGACTTTC.

J is TRBJ2-2 and V is TRBV27; TRBD1 matches at 8 bases. This CDR3 has 15 residues. V trimming: 5 bases; J trimming: 4 bases; junction bases outside the gene matches: 6. The V gene's germline CDR1 is MNHEY and CDR2 SMNVEV (reference sequence). This chain's CDR3 is CASSRRGPGTGELFF. CDR3 nucleotide sequence: TGTGCCAGCAGTCGCAGGGGGCCGGGCACCGGGGAGCTGTTTTTT.

The chain has TRBV28 and TRBJ1-2; TRBD1 might be the D (5 bases). Germline V gene data show CDR1 as MDHEN and CDR2 as SYDVKM. The ends were cut back, 7 bases at V and 3 bases at J, with 12 bases in the middle. CDR3 length equals 13 residues. This CDR3 is CASTRGPDYGYTF. For the CDR3, the DNA is TGTGCCAGCACACGGGGCCCTGACTATGGCTACACCTTC.